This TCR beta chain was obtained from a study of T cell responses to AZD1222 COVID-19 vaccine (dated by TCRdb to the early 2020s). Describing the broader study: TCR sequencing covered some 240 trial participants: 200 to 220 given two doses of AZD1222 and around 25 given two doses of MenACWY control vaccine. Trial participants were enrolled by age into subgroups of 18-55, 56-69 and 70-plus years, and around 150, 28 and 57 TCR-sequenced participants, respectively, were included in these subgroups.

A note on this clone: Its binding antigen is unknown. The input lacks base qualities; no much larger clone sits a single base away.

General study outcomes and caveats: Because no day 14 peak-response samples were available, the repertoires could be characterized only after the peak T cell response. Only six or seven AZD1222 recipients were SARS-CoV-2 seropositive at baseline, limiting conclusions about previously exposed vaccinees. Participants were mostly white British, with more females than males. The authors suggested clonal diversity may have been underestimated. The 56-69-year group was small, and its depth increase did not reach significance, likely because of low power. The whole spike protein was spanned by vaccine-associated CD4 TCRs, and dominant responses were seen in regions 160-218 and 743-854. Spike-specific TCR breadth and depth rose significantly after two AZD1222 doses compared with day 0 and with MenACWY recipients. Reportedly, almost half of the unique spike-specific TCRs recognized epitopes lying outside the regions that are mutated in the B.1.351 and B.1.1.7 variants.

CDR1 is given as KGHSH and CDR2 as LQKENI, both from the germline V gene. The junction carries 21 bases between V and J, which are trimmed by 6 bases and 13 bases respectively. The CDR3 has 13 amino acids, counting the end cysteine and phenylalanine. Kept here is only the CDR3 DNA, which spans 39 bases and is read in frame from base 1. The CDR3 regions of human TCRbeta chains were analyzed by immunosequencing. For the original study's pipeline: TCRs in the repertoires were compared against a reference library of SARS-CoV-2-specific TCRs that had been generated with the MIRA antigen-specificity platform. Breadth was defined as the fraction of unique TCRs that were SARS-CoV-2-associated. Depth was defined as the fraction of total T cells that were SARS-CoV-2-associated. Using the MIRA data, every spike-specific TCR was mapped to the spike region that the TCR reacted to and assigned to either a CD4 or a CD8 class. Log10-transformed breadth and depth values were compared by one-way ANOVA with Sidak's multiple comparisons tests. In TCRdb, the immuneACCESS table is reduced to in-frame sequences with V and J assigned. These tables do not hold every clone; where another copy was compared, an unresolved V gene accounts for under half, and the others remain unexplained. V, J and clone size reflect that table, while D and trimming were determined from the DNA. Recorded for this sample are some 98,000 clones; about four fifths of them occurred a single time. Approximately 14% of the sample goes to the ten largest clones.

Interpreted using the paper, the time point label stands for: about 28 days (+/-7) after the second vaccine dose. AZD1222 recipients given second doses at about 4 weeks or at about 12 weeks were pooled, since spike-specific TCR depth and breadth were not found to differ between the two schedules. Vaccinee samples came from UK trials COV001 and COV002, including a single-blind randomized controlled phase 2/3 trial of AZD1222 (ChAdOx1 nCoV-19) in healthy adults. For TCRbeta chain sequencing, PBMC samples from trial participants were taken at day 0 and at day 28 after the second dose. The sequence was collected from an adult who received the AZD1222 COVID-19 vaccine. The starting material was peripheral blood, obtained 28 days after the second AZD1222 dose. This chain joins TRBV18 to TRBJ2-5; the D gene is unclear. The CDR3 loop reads CASSPAPPSPVYF. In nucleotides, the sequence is TGTGCCAGCTCCCCAGCCCCTCCGTCGCCCGTGTACTTC.